This T cell receptor (beta chain) was captured in a study of T cell responses to AZD1222 COVID-19 vaccine. Whole-study context: The study pooled second doses at about 4 or about 12 weeks.

Study-level points and caveats: Once two AZD1222 doses were given, Spike-specific TCR breadth and depth went up. Clonal diversity was possibly underestimated; the donors were predominantly white British and more often female. Reportedly, nearly half of unique spike TCRs recognized epitopes outside B.1.351/B.1.1.7 mutations.

Germline loops: CDR1 KGHDR, CDR2 SFDVKD. CDR3 length equals 17 residues. Trimming removed 5 bases from V and 5 bases from J; junction bases left unmatched: 14. Measured with immunoSEQ multiplex PCR; TCRdb has only the in-frame clones, and not every one. The data show 130,000 or so clones, 86% seen once. A remark on this clone: Its target is unknown.

Sequences were derived from peripheral blood, sampled on day 0 of AZD1222 vaccination. The source of this sequence is an adult in good health. The genes are TRBV24-1 and TRBJ2-5; TRBD1 agrees at 9 bases. Here the CDR3 reads CATSAPQKQGARETQYF. The DNA for the CDR3 is TGTGCCACCAGTGCTCCCCAAAAACAGGGGGCTAGGGAGACCCAGTACTTC.